This T cell receptor beta chain originates from a study of cytomegalovirus exposure and HLA in healthy donors. Study-wide points: Rarity characterized most TCR sequences, yet some public TCRs appeared in many donors. In the 120 or so validation repertoires, under 95% of cluster scores exceeded 0, per a later analysis. The CMV antigen specificity of a few CMV-associated chains was confirmed through in vitro analysis.

Profiling relied on immunoSEQ multiplex PCR, and the TCRdb table lists in-frame clones only, not all of them. The data show about 160,000 clones, more than 70% seen once. Details on this clone: The antigen remains unidentified.

The germline V gene encodes CDR1 WNHNN and CDR2 SYGVQD (reference sequence). V shed 6 bases and J shed 7 bases, with 16 bases lying between them. This CDR3 is 15 amino acids long. V and J are TRBV10-1 and TRBJ1-6, with D possibly matching TRBD1 (5 bases). Sequenced material: PBMCs. The sequence was obtained from a man between 18 and 35 years old in good health and CMV-seronegative. For the CDR3, the DNA is TGCGCCAGCAGCTGGGGCGGAATCCGGAATTCACCCCTCCACTTT. Translated: CASSWGGIRNSPLHF.